Given below is one TCR beta chain in context. The antigen remains unidentified. Germline V lookup: CDR1 SGHRS, CDR2 YFSETQ. V gave up 4 bases and J gave up 2 bases; unmatched junction bases: 11. The CDR3 is 17 residues long. Primers: 60 Vbeta forward and 13 Jbeta reverse. Clones were sequenced by immunoSEQ multiplex PCR, and TCRdb holds only the in-frame ones, with some missing. The table lists 150,000 to 200,000 clones, roughly 79% of them singletons. The data originate from a study of cytomegalovirus exposure and HLA in healthy donors. Study results and caveats: Excluded were some V segments that proved indistinguishable, including TRBV6-2 and TRBV6-3. Researchers catalogued roughly 150 TCR beta chains as cytomegalovirus-associated.

Likely unrecorded immune exposures existed in these nominally healthy donors. This clonotype was obtained from a woman aged 40-49 years in good health and CMV-seropositive. The chain carries TRBV5-1 and TRBJ2-2, with 7 bases that match TRBD1. The specimen sequenced was PBMCs. The chain's CDR3 is CASSHGQATANTGELFF. CDR3 DNA: TGCGCCAGCAGCCACGGACAGGCCACTGCCAACACCGGGGAGCTGTTTTTT.